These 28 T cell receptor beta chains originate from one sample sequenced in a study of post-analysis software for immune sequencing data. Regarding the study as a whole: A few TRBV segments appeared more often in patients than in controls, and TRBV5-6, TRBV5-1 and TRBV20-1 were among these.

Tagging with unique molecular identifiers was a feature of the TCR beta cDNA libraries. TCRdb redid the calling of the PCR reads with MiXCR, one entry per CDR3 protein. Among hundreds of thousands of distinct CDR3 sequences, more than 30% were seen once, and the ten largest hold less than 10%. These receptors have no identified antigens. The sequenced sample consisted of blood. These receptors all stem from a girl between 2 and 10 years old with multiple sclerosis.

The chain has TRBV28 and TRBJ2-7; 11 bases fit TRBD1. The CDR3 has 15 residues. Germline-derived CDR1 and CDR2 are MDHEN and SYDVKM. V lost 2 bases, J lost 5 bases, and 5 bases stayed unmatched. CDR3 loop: CASSLQGQGEDEQYF. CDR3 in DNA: TGTGCCAGCAGTTTACAGGGACAGGGGGAGGACGAGCAGTACTTC.

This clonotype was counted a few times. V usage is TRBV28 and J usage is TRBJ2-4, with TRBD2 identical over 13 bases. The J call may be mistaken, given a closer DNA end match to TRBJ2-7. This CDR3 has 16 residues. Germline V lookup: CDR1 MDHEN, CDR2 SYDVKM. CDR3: CASSPPTSGGQGEQYF. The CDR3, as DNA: TGTGCCAGCAGTCCCCCGACTAGCGGGGGGCAGGGCGAGCAGTACTTC.

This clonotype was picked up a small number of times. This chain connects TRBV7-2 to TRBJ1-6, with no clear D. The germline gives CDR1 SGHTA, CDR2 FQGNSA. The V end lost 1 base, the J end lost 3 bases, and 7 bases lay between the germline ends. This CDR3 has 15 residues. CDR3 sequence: CASSLGGIYNSPLHF. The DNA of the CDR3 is TGTGCCAGCAGCTTAGGCGGGATCTATAATTCACCCCTCCACTTT. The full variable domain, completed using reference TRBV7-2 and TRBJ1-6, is GAGVSQSPSNKVTEKGKDVELRCDPISGHTALYWYRQSLGQGLEFLIYFQGNSAPDKSGLPSDRFSAERTGGSVSTLTIQRTQQEDSAVYLCASSLGGIYNSPLHFGNGTRLTVT.

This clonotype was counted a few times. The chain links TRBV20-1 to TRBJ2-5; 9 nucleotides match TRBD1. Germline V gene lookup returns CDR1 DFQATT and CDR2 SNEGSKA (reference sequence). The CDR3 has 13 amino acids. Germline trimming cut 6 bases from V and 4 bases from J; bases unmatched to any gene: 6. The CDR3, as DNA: TGCAGTGCCCCGACAGGGGGTACAGAGACCCAGTACTTC. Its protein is CSAPTGGTETQYF.

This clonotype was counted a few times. CDR3 amino acids: CASSFLGGRHNEQFF. The CDR3 DNA sequence: TGTGCCAGCAGTTTCCTGGGCGGGAGGCACAATGAGCAGTTCTTC. The rearrangement uses TRBV27 and TRBJ2-1; 8 bases line up with TRBD2. The germline V gene encodes CDR1 MNHEY and CDR2 SMNVEV (reference sequence). There are 15 residues in the CDR3. V gave up 3 bases and J gave up 5 bases; unmatched junction bases: 6.

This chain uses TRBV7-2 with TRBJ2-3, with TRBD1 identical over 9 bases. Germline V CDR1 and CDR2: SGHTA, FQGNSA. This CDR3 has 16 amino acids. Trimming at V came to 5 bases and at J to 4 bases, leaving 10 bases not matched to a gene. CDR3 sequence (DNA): TGTGCCAGCAGCAGCACCGGGACAGGGATCCCAGATACGCAGTATTTT. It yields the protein CASSSTGTGIPDTQYF.

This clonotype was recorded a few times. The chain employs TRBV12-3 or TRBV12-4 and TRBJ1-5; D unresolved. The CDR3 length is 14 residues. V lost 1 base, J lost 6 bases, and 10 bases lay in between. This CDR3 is CASSLVGPSQPQHF. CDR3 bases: TGTGCCAGCAGTTTAGTCGGTCCTTCTCAGCCCCAGCATTTT.

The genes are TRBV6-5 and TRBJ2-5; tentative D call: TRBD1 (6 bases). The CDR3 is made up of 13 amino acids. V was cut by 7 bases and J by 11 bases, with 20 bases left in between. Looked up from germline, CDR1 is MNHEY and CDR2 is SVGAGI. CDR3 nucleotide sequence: TGTGCCAGCACCTCAATCCGACAGGACGGGCAGTACTTC. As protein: CASTSIRQDGQYF.

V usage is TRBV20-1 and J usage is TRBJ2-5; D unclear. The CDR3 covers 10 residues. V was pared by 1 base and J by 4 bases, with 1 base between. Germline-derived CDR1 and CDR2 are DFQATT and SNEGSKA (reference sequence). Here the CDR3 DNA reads TGCAGTGCTAGAGCAGAGACCCAGTACTTC. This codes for CSARAETQYF.

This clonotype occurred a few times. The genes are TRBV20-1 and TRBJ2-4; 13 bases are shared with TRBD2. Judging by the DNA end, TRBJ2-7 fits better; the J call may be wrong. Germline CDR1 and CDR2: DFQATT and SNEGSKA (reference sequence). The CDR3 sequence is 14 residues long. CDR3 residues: CSAWGTSGNYEQYF. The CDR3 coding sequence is TGCAGTGCATGGGGGACTAGCGGGAACTACGAGCAGTACTTC.

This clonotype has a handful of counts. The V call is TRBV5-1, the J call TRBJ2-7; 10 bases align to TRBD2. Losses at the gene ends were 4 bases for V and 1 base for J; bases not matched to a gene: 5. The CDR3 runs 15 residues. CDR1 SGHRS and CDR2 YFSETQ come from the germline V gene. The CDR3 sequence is CASSTASGSSYEQYF. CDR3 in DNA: TGCGCCAGCAGCACCGCTAGCGGGAGTTCCTACGAGCAGTACTTC.

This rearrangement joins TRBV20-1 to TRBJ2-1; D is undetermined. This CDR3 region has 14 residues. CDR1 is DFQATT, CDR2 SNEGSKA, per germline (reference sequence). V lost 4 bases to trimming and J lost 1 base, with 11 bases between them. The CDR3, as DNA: TGCAGTGCTACTGATCTTTTTTCCTACAATGAGCAGTTCTTC. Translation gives CSATDLFSYNEQFF.

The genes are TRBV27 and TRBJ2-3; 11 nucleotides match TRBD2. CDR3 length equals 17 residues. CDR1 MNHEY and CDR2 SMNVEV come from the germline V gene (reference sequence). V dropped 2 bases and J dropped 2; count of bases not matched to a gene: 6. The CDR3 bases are TGTGCCAGCAGTTTAGTGGTAGCGGGGGGGCCCACAGATACGCAGTATTTT. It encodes CASSLVVAGGPTDTQYF.

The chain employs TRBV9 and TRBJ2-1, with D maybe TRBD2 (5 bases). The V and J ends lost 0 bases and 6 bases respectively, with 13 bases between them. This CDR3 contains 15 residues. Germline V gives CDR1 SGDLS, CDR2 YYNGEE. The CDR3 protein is CASSVGGVAGNEQFF. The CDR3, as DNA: TGTGCCAGCAGCGTAGGGGGAGTAGCAGGCAATGAGCAGTTCTTC.

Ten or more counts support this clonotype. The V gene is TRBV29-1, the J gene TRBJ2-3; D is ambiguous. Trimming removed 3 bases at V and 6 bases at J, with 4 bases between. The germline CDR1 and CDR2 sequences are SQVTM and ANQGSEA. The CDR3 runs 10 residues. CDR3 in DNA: TGCAGCGTTGATTCCGATACGCAGTATTTT. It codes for CSVDSDTQYF.

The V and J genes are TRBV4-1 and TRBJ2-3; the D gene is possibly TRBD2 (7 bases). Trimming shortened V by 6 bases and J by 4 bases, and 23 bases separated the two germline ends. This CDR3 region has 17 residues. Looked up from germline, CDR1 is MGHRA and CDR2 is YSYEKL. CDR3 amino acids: CASSLEGGEVAADTQYF. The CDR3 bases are TGCGCCAGCAGTCTCGAAGGGGGGGAGGTGGCTGCAGATACGCAGTATTTT.

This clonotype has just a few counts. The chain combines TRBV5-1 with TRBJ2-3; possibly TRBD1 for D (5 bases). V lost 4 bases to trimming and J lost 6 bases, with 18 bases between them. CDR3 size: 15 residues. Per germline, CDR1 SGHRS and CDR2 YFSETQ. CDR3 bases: TGCGCCAGCAGCGACACCGCCGACAGCCAGGATACGCAGTATTTT. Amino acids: CASSDTADSQDTQYF. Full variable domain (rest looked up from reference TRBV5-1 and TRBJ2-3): KAGVTQTPRYLIKTRGQQVTLSCSPISGHRSVSWYQQTPGQGLQFLFEYFSETQRNKGNFPGRFSGRQFSNSRSEMNVSTLELGDSALYLCASSDTADSQDTQYFGPGTRLTVL.

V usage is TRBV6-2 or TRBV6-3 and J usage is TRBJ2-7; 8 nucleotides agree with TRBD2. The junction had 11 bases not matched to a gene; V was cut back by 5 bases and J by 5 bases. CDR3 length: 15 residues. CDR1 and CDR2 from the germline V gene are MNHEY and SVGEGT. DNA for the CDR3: TGTGCCAGCAGTCCCGTTGGGCGGGGGGACGACGAGCAGTACTTC. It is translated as CASSPVGRGDDEQYF.

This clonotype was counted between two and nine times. Here the CDR3 reads CASSLDGGFYNQPQHF. The DNA of the CDR3 is TGTGCCAGCAGTTTAGATGGGGGATTCTACAATCAGCCCCAGCATTTT. This chain links TRBV12-3 or TRBV12-4 with TRBJ1-5, with a weak D call TRBD1 (5 bases). Trimming removed 1 base from V and 3 bases from J, with 13 bases in between. The CDR3 is 16 amino acids.

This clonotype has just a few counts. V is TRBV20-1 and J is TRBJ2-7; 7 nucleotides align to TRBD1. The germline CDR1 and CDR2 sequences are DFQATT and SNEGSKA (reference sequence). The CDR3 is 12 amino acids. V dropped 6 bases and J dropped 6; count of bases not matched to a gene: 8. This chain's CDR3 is CSAQQGPPEQYF. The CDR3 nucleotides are TGCAGTGCCCAACAGGGGCCCCCCGAGCAGTACTTC.

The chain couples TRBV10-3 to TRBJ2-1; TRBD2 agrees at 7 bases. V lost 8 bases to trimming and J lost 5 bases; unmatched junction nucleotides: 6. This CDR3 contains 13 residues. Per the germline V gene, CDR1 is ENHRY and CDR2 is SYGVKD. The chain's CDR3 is CAIEGGPHNEQFF. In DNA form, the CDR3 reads TGTGCCATCGAGGGAGGGCCTCACAATGAGCAGTTCTTC.

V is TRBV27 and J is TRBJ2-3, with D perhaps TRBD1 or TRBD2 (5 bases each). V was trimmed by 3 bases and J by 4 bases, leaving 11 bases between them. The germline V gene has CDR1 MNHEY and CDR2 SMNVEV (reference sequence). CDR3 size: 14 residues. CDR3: CASSLGRLSDTQYF. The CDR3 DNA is TGTGCCAGCAGTTTGGGACGGCTCTCAGATACGCAGTATTTT.

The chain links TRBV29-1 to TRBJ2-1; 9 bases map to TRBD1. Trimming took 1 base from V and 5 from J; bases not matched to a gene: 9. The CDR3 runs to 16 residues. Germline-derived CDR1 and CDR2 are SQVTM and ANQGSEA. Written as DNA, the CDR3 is TGCAGCGTTGAAGGTTTGTGGACAGGGGTAAACAATGAGCAGTTCTTC. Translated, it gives CSVEGLWTGVNNEQFF.

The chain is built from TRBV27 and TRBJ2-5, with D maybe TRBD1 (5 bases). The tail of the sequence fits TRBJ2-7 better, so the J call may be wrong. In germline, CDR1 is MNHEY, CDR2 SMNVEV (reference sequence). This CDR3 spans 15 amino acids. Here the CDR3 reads CASSLDSGRVYEQYF. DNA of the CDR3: TGTGCCAGCAGTTTAGATTCAGGCAGGGTGTACGAGCAGTACTTC.

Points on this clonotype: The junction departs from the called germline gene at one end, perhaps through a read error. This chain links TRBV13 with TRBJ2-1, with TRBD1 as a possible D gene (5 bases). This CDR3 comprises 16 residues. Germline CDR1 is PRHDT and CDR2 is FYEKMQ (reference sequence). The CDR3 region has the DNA TGTGCCAGCAGCGTAGGACACTCTGACGTCTACAATGGGCAGTTCTTC. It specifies CASSVGHSDVYNGQFF.

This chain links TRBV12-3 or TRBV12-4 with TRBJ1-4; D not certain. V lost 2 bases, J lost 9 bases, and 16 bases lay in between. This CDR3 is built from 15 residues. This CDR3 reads CASSLSATARQKLFF. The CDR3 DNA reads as TGTGCCAGCAGTTTAAGTGCTACGGCCAGGCAAAAACTGTTTTTT.

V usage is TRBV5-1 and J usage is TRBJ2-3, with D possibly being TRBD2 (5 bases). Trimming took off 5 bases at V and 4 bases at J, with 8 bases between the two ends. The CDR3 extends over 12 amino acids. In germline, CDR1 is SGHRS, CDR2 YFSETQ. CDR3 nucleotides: TGCGCCAGCAGGGGAGTCGCAGATACGCAGTATTTT. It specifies CASRGVADTQYF.

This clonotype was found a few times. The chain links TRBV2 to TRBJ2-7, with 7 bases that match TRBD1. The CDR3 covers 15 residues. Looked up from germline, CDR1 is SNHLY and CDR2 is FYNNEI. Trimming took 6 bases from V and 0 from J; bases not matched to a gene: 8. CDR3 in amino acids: CASRGRRDSSYEQYF. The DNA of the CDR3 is TGTGCCAGCAGGGGGAGACGGGACAGCTCCTACGAGCAGTACTTC.